This TCR beta chain originates from a study of blood T cells in healthy people across ages (dated by TCRdb to about 2015). About the investigation overall: In model experiments, template switching captured about one uniquely barcoded TCR beta cDNA molecule for every two T cells. To track age-related changes in TCR beta repertoire diversity, the study relied on deep sequencing normalized with unique cDNA molecular identifiers. Four age groups were formed from the donors: young (average about 17 years), middle-aged (around 39), aged (62) and long-lived (around 82). Donors of different ages were randomly distributed across sequencing lanes to avoid experimental bias. Using the same blood draw, the study looked at two additional independent replicas of 1 million unique cDNA reads for two donors, one aged 18 to 30 and the other aged 80 or older.

Inclusive of the bounding cysteine and phenylalanine, the CDR3 is 15 residues long. Only the CDR3 DNA is retained, 45 bases long and in frame from the first base. V is cut by 0 bases and J by 3 bases, and the space between the germline ends is 9 bases. For CDR1 and CDR2, the germline V gene (reference sequence) lists MNHNY and SVGAGI. Systemically healthy Caucasian individuals from Russia, 35 to 50 in total and aged about 6 to 95 years, were included as donors. Approximately 11 milliliters of peripheral blood were drawn from each donor into EDTA-treated Vacutainer tubes. PBMCs were isolated by Ficoll-Paque density-gradient centrifugation, with at least 7 million obtained per sample. Trizol reagent was used to extract total RNA from the PBMCs, yielding at least 6 micrograms per sample. The percentages of naive CD45RAhigh/CD27high T cells were determined by flow cytometry on a PBMC aliquot from every donor.

What the work shows at the level of the full study, not this receptor alone: Observed TCR beta diversity per million T cells fell roughly linearly with age, and a significant reduction was already apparent by age around 40. Estimates of total diversity from one million sequenced T cells were regarded as lower bounds and underestimates. A strong correlation was found between observed TCR beta diversity and the percentage of naive T cells measured by flow cytometry. Conclusive comparison of naive and antigen-experienced compartments was prevented by the profiling of bulk unsorted PBMCs. The long-lived group showed more naive CD4+ T cells, fewer expanded clones and increased TCR diversity than the aged group, suggesting age selection. The CMV infection status of donors was not known, potentially confounding age-related changes in expanded clonotypes.

Library prep was done by 5' RACE. Data came from an Illumina HiSeq 2500. The second PCR ran for roughly 7 to 12 cycles and used a J-beta primer mix along with a sample-barcoded 5' primer. A unique molecular identifier was introduced onto each TCR beta cDNA molecule by a template-switch 5' adaptor carrying 12 random nucleotides. Each sample yielded at least 3 million CDR3-containing paired-end reads. First-strand cDNA synthesis was performed from all RNA using the Mint cDNA synthesis kit, with priming by a TRBC-specific oligonucleotide. After uracil-DNA glycosylase treatment, a first 18-cycle PCR used universal primers M1SS and BC2_uni_R on all cDNA. The paper's data handling went like this. For normalization, 1 million high-quality reads, each with a distinct molecular identifier, were randomly selected from each sample. Reads sharing molecular identifiers were discarded rather than binned into consensus sequences. MiTCR, set to a Q25 quality threshold and the strictest error-elimination algorithm, was used for CDR3 identification, clonotype clustering and error correction. A nonparametric unseen species model with Euler transformation was used to estimate a lower bound on total TCR beta diversity. In TCRdb, the public reads were trimmed at Q25 with fastp and aligned with MiXCR, with productive beta chains retained. Under each unique CDR3 protein, matching rows form one entry showing the most common genes and DNA. The V and J calls here are based on TCRdb, not the publication. This sample comprises more than 1,400,000 distinct CDR3 sequences, roughly 40% of them detected only once. Approximately 7.9% of the sample goes to the ten largest clones.

With respect to this clonotype: No cognate antigen has been identified for it. Per-base qualities were not stored, and no clone one base away is much larger.

Rearrangement joined TRBV6-6 to TRBJ1-5, and TRBD1 may be the D gene, going by 5 matching bases. What was sequenced was blood. The receptor's source is a woman under 30 in good health. The CDR3 loop reads CASSYSETANQPQHF. The DNA sequence is as follows: TGTGCCAGCAGTTACTCAGAGACAGCCAATCAGCCCCAGCATTTT.